A selection of T cell receptor beta chains follows, all from one sample in a study of T cell clones after liver transplantation. Generated by immunoSEQ multiplex PCR, the TCRdb table keeps only in-frame clones and is missing some. Of around 78,000 clones in the sample, approximately 82% were seen once. Sample: CD4+ T cells from blood, taken at the 22-month timepoint. The receptors were gathered from a human patient who received a liver transplant. Part of the T cell pool may stem from the graft donor. The CDR3 runs from the conserved cysteine through the conserved F or W. A D gene is named only where the DNA matches it firmly. A clone size is listed for some rows: how often the clone was seen (once, few, many), or a class if it is expanded.

v_gene	abundance	d_gene	len	j_gene	CDR3nt	CDR3aa
TRBV29-1	few	TRBD1	14	TRBJ1-1	TGCAGCGTTGTACAGGGGGCCTTTAACACTGAAGCTTTCTTT	CSVVQGAFNTEAFF
TRBV4-3	once	.	15	TRBJ2-1	TGCGCCAGCAGCCAAGGGGGCGCCCAGGGCAATGAGCAGTTCTTC	CASSQGGAQGNEQFF
TRBV19	few	.	16	TRBJ1-2	TGTGCCACCCAATGGGGCCTCTCCGGGGGGCAGGATGGCTACACCTTC	CATQWGLSGGQDGYTF
TRBV19	.	TRBD2	16	TRBJ2-5	TGTGCCAGTAGTATACTGGGGAGGGAAAAACAAGAGACCCAGTACTTC	CASSILGREKQETQYF
TRBV19	once	.	13	TRBJ1-4	TGTGCCAGTAGGCAGGGCATCGGTGAAAAACTGTTTTTT	CASRQGIGEKLFF
TRBV18	.	TRBD2	14	TRBJ2-7	TGTGCCAGCTCCCTGGCGGGGGACTCCTACGAGCAGTACTTC	CASSLAGDSYEQYF
TRBV6-5	once	.	14	TRBJ2-5	TGTGCCAGCAACTACGCCCCTGCCCAAGAGACCCAGTACTTC	CASNYAPAQETQYF
TRBV5-1	.	.	16	TRBJ2-7	TGCGCCAGCAGCTTGCTGCCTGCGGCAGGGTCTGGCGAGCAGTACTTC	CASSLLPAAGSGEQYF
TRBV5-1	.	TRBD1	16	TRBJ2-2	TGCGCCAGCAGCTTAAAAGGACAGGCGAACACCGGGGAGCTGTTTTTT	CASSLKGQANTGELFF
TRBV7-9	many	TRBD1	14	TRBJ1-3	TGTGCCAGCAGCTTTGACAGGGCTGGAAACACCATATATTTT	CASSFDRAGNTIYF
TRBV4-1	.	.	15	TRBJ1-3	TGCGCCAGCAGCCTACAGGACCTCTCTGGAAACACCATATATTTT	CASSLQDLSGNTIYF
TRBV9	.	.	14	TRBJ2-3	TGTGCCAGCAGCTATCTATATTCCACAGATACGCAGTATTTT	CASSYLYSTDTQYF
TRBV5-1	.	TRBD1	13	TRBJ2-2	TGCGCCAGCAAAGGGGGCGCGGGCGGGGAGCTGTTTTTT	CASKGGAGGELFF
TRBV28	.	TRBD1	15	TRBJ2-3	TGTGCCAGCAGTTTAGCAGGGGGCCGCACAGATACGCAGTATTTT	CASSLAGGRTDTQYF
TRBV7-3	.	TRBD2	16	TRBJ2-1	TGTGCCAGCAGCTTAAGTCCCGGGACTAGCTGGAATGAGCAGTTCTTC	CASSLSPGTSWNEQFF
TRBV18	.	.	15	TRBJ2-2	TGTGCCAGCTCACCCCGGGCAGACAACACCGGGGAGCTGTTTTTT	CASSPRADNTGELFF
TRBV27	.	.	15	TRBJ2-3	TGTGCCAGCACCCTTTTCCAGAGACCCACAGATACGCAGTATTTT	CASTLFQRPTDTQYF
TRBV7-9	.	TRBD2	17	TRBJ2-7	TGTGCCAGCAGCTTATCGGGGCCCGGGAGGGCCTTATACGAGCAGTACTTC	CASSLSGPGRALYEQYF
TRBV19	.	TRBD2	17	TRBJ2-1	TGTGCCAGCCGGGGAACAGGGAGACTAGCGAGAAACAATGAGCAGTTCTTC	CASRGTGRLARNNEQFF
TRBV11-2	.	TRBD2	13	TRBJ2-7	TGTGCCAGCGGGGGGGAGAGGGGCTACGAGCAGTACTTC	CASGGERGYEQYF
TRBV12-5	.	.	13	TRBJ1-2	TGTGCTAGTGGTCCCCAGGGGAACTATGGCTACACCTTC	CASGPQGNYGYTF
TRBV18	.	.	14	TRBJ1-2	TGTGCCAGCTCAAGGACAGAAACAAACTATGGCTACACCTTC	CASSRTETNYGYTF
TRBV2	.	.	14	TRBJ1-1	TGTGCCAGCAGTGCCCCGACGGGGACTCCTGAAGCTTTCTTT	CASSAPTGTPEAFF
TRBV7-8	.	TRBD1	17	TRBJ1-1	TGTGCCAGCAGCTCTCGACAGGGGGGAGGAGAGAACACTGAAGCTTTCTTT	CASSSRQGGGENTEAFF
TRBV19	.	TRBD2	16	TRBJ2-5	TGTGCCAGTAGTATTGACCTAGCGGGGGGTTTGAAGACCCAGTACTTC	CASSIDLAGGLKTQYF
TRBV12-5	.	TRBD1	14	TRBJ2-3	TGTGCTAGTGGTCCGGGACAGGGATTCGATACGCAGTATTTT	CASGPGQGFDTQYF
TRBV6-5	.	.	15	TRBJ2-2	TGTGCCAGCAGTTACTCTCGGCGCAACACCGGGGAGCTGTTTTTT	CASSYSRRNTGELFF
TRBV6-1	.	.	14	TRBJ2-4	TGTGCCAGCAGTACCCCGGAGGAGGTAAACATTCAGTACTTC	CASSTPEEVNIQYF
TRBV7-2	.	.	12	TRBJ2-7	TGTGCCAGCAGCTTAGACACGGGGGAGCAGTACTTC	CASSLDTGEQYF
TRBV11-2	.	TRBD1	15	TRBJ2-5	TGTGCCAGCAACCGGGACAGGGGGCTGCGGGAGACCCAGTACTTC	CASNRDRGLRETQYF
TRBV6-1	.	TRBD2	11	TRBJ2-7	TGTGGAGCGGGGGAGTCCTACGAGCAGTACTTC	CGAGESYEQYF
TRBV28	.	.	12	TRBJ2-1	TGTGCCAGCAGAACCGGCGGACAGCAAGAGTTCTTC	CASRTGGQQEFF